This T cell receptor (beta chain) was identified during a study of cytomegalovirus exposure and HLA in healthy donors. Primers included in the PCR were 60 Vbeta and 13 Jbeta primers. Produced via immunoSEQ multiplex PCR; TCRdb's table is partial and in-frame only. Among roughly 140,000 clones listed, around three quarters were seen once. This CDR3 is 13 amino acids long. In germline, CDR1 is MNHEY, CDR2 SMNVEV (reference sequence). V dropped 5 bases and J dropped 6 bases, with 14 bases sitting between them. The chain is built from TRBV27 and TRBJ2-7, with D perhaps matching TRBD1 (5 bases). This clonotype was obtained from a man aged 35-49 years in good health and CMV-seropositive. Sequenced input: PBMCs. The CDR3 DNA reads TGTGCCAGCAGTAATAGGGCAGGGCGCGAGCAGTACTTC. Protein product: CASSNRAGREQYF.